This TCR beta chain was identified in a study of post-analysis software for immune sequencing data. The authors incorporated unique molecular identifiers into the TCR beta cDNA libraries. MiXCR was run by TCRdb on the PCR reads, yielding one entry per CDR3 protein. The sample lists hundreds of thousands of distinct CDR3 sequences, more than 50% occurring once. The CDR3 consists of 16 residues. V lost 2 bases and J 7 bases, leaving 18 bases between the germline ends. The germline V gene has CDR1 SGHAT and CDR2 FQNNGV. The table lists this clonotype with a few counts. Its specificity is unknown. Study conclusions and caveats: With TRBV5-6, TRBV5-1 and TRBV20-1 included, about 5 TRBV segments were more frequent in patients than in controls.

This sequence joins TRBV11-2 and TRBJ2-1; D gene unclear. The receptor was derived from a girl aged 2 to 9 with multiple sclerosis. Specimen: blood. The chain's CDR3 is CASSLRWVSNNNEQFF. For the CDR3, the DNA is TGTGCCAGCAGCTTACGATGGGTGTCAAATAATAATGAGCAGTTCTTC.